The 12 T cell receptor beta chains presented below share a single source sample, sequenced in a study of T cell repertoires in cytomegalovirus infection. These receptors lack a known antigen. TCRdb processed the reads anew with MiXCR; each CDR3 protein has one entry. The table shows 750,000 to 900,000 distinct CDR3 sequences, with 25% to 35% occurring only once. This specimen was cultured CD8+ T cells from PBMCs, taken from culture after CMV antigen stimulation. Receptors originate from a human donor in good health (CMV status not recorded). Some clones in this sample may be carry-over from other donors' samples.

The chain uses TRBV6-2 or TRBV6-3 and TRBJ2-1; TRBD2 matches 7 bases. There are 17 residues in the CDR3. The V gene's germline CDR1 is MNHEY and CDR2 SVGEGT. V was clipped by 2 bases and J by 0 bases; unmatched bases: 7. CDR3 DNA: TGTGCCAGCAGTTACGCCCTAGCGGACCGCTCCTACAATGAGCAGTTCTTC. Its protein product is CASSYALADRSYNEQFF.

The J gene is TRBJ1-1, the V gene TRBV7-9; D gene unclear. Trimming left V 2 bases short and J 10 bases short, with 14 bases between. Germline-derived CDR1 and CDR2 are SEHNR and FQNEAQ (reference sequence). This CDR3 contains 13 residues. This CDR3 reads CASSLISADGAFF. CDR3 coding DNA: TGTGCCAGCAGCTTAATCTCGGCCGATGGAGCTTTCTTT.

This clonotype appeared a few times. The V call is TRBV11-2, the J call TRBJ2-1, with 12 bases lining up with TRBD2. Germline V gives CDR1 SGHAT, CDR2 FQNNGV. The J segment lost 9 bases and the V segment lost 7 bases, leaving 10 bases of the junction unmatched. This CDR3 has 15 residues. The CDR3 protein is CASTERPLAGGEQFF. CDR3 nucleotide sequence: TGTGCCAGCACCGAGAGGCCACTAGCGGGGGGTGAGCAGTTCTTC.

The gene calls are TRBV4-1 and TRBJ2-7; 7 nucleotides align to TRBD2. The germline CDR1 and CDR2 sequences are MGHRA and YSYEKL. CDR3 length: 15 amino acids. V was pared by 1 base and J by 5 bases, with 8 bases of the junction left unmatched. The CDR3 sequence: CASSQGWGGVHEQYF. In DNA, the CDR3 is TGCGCCAGCAGCCAAGGGTGGGGGGGGGTCCACGAGCAGTACTTC.

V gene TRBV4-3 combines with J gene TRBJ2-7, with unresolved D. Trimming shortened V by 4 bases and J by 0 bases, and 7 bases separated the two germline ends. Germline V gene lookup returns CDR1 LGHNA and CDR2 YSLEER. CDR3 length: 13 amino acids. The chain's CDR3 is CASSPKPSYEQYV. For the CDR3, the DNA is TGCGCCAGCAGCCCAAAACCCTCCTACGAGCAGTACGTC.

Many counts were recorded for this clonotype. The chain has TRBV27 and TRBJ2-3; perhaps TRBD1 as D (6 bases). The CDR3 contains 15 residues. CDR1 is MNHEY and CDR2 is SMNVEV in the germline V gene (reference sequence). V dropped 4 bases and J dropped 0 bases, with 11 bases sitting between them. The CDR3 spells CASSYRARSTDTQYF. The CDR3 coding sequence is TGTGCCAGCAGTTACAGGGCGAGGAGCACAGATACGCAGTATTTT.

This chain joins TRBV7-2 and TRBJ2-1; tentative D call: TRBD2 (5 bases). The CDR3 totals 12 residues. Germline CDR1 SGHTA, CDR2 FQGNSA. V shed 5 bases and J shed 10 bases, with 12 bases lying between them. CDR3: CASSRGYMEQFF. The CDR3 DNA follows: TGTGCCAGCAGCCGCGGGTACATGGAGCAGTTCTTC.

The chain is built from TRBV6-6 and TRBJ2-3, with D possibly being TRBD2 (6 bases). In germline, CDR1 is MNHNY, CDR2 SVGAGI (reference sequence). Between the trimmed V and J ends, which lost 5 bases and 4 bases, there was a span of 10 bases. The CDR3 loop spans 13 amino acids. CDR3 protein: CASSQGGPDTQYF. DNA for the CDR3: TGTGCCAGCAGTCAGGGAGGTCCAGATACGCAGTATTTT.

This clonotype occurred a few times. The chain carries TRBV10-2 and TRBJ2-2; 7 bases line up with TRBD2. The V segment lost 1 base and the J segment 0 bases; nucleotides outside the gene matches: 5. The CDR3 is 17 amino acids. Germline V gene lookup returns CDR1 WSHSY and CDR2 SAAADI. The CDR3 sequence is CASSEWGGGSNTGELFF. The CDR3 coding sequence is TGCGCCAGCAGTGAGTGGGGGGGGGGATCGAACACCGGGGAGCTGTTTTTT.

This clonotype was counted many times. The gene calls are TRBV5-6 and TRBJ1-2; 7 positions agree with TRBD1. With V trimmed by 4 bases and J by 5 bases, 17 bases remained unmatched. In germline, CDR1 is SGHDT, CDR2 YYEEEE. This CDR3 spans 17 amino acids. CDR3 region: CASSHPPPTGSRYGYTF. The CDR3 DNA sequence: TGTGCCAGCAGCCACCCTCCCCCGACAGGGTCAAGGTATGGCTACACCTTC.

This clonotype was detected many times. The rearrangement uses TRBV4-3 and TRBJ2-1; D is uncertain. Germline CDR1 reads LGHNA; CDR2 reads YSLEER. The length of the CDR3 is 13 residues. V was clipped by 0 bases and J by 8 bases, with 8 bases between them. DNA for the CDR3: TGCGCCAGCAGCCAAGAGGTTAGGGATGAGCAGTTCTTC. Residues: CASSQEVRDEQFF.

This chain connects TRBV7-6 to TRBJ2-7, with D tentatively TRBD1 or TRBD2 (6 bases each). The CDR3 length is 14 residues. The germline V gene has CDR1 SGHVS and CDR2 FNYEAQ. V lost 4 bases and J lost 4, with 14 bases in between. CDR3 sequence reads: CASSSLGGSYEQYF. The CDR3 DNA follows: TGTGCCAGCAGCTCACTAGGGGGGTCATACGAGCAGTACTTC.